What follows are 27 T cell receptor beta chains derived from one specimen sequenced in a study of T-cell reconstitution after alpha-beta-depleted transplantation in children. Study results and caveats: By one year post-transplant, T-cell counts and diversity largely arose from T cells that were newly produced.

For these TCRs, the target antigens are not known. TCRbeta library preparation incorporated unique molecular identifiers. One entry per CDR3 protein, called by TCRdb with MiXCR from the PCR reads. The table has around 300,000 distinct CDR3 sequences, around 7.3% seen once. The sequences come from peripheral blood, collected 360 days after TCRalphabeta/CD19-depleted stem cell transplant. The receptors were sampled from a female patient younger than 10 who had a stem cell transplant for Fanconi anemia, so the T cells may come from the graft donor.

This chain connects TRBV3-1 to TRBJ2-3; 11 bases map to TRBD2. Trimming took 1 base from V and 14 from J; bases not matched to a gene: 11. The CDR3 runs 15 residues. Per germline, CDR1 LGHDT and CDR2 YNNKEL (reference sequence). CDR3 coding DNA: TGTGCCAGCAGCCAAGTCGGAGTAGCGGGGGGGCCGGGGTATTTT. Translating gives CASSQVGVAGGPGYF.

V gene TRBV9 combines with J gene TRBJ2-2; 7 bases agree with TRBD1. The junction had 6 bases not matched to a gene; V was cut back by 4 bases and J by 6 bases. Germline loops: CDR1 SGDLS, CDR2 YYNGEE. The CDR3 contains 14 residues. Written as DNA, the CDR3 is TGTGCCAGCAGCTCTACAGGGGTCCCCGGGGAGCTGTTTTTT. This sequence encodes CASSSTGVPGELFF.

Many counts were recorded for this clonotype. The chain joins TRBV25-1 to TRBJ2-2; possibly TRBD2 for D (5 bases). Germline values: CDR1 MGHDK, CDR2 SYGVNS. The CDR3 length is 14 residues. V was trimmed by 3 bases and J by 13 bases, leaving 18 bases between them. The CDR3 loop reads CASSDRPGTRGLFF. The DNA of the CDR3 is TGTGCCAGCAGTGACAGGCCTGGTACCCGGGGGCTGTTTTTT.

The V call is TRBV12-5, the J call TRBJ2-1; D may be TRBD1 (5 bases). Trimming removed 6 bases from V and 5 bases from J, with 14 bases in between. The CDR3 has 14 residues. The germline CDR1 and CDR2 sequences are LGHNT and FRNRAP. CDR3 in amino acids: CASGIAGPNNEQFF. The CDR3 DNA reads as TGTGCTAGTGGCATAGCAGGGCCCAACAATGAGCAGTTCTTC.

Only a few counts were recorded for this clonotype. The chain is built from TRBV12-3 or TRBV12-4 and TRBJ1-1; possibly TRBD1 for D (5 bases). The CDR3 length is 14 residues. V was clipped by 2 bases and J by 4 bases, with 11 bases between them. The CDR3 region has the DNA TGTGCCAGCAGTTTATACGGGGCCACCACTGAAGCTTTCTTT. Amino acids: CASSLYGATTEAFF.

This clonotype has more than one count but fewer than ten. V and J are TRBV5-5 and TRBJ2-7, with 7 bases fitting TRBD1. This CDR3 has 14 residues. Trimming cost V 2 bases and J 2 bases; bases outside gene matches: 4. The germline CDR1 and CDR2 sequences are SGHKS and YYEKEE (reference sequence). CDR3 in amino acids: CASSLMGQPYEQYF. CDR3 nucleotides: TGTGCCAGCAGCTTAATGGGACAGCCCTACGAGCAGTACTTC. Using reference TRBV5-5 and TRBJ2-7 for the parts outside the CDR3, the full variable domain is DAGVTQSPTHLIKTRGQQVTLRCSPISGHKSVSWYQQVLGQGPQFIFQYYEKEERGRGNFPDRFSARQFPNYSSELNVNALLLGDSALYLCASSLMGQPYEQYFGPGTRLTVT.

CDR3 nucleotide sequence: TGTGCCAGCAGTGACCTCGTCGTATTGGGCTTTAGACAGCCCCAGCATTTT. Its protein product is CASSDLVVLGFRQPQHF. The chain is built from TRBV2 and TRBJ1-5; D remains unclear. This CDR3 comprises 17 residues. V lost 3 bases to trimming and J lost 7 bases, with 22 bases between them. Germline CDR1 is SNHLY and CDR2 is FYNNEI.

This clonotype showed up just a few times. The gene calls are TRBV16 and TRBJ1-6; D perhaps matches TRBD1 (5 bases). V was shortened by 9 bases and J by 10 bases, with 16 bases between the two germline ends. The CDR3 is made up of 13 amino acids. Germline CDR1 KGHSY, CDR2 FQNENV. The CDR3 DNA sequence: TGTGCCAGTCGAAGAGGGGAAATCTCACCCCTCCACTTT. Protein sequence: CASRRGEISPLHF.

V gene TRBV19 combines with J gene TRBJ2-2; tentative D call: TRBD2 (6 bases). The V gene's germline CDR1 is LNHDA and CDR2 SQIVND (reference sequence). Trimming took 5 bases from V and 3 from J, leaving 13 bases between them. This CDR3 contains 15 residues. The CDR3 DNA reads TGTGCCAGTAGTCAGGACGGGACTTACACCGGGGAGCTGTTTTTT. Translated, it gives CASSQDGTYTGELFF.

The rearrangement uses TRBV7-6 and TRBJ1-1; TRBD1 aligns across 8 bases. The V gene's germline CDR1 is SGHVS and CDR2 FNYEAQ. Trimming cost V 1 base and J 2 bases; bases outside gene matches: 12. The CDR3 spans 18 residues. CDR3 protein: CASSLVPKSGTGNTEAFF. As DNA, the CDR3 is TGTGCCAGCAGCTTAGTTCCTAAGTCCGGGACAGGCAACACTGAAGCTTTCTTT.

This clonotype was seen at least ten times. The chain employs TRBV15 and TRBJ2-5, with D unresolved. CDR1 is LNHNV and CDR2 is YYDKDF in the germline V gene (reference sequence). V was pared by 0 bases and J by 1 base, with 12 bases between. The CDR3 runs 16 residues. The CDR3 DNA sequence: TGTGCCACCAGCAGAGATAGTAGGTGGGGCCAAGAGACCCAGTACTTC. It translates to CATSRDSRWGQETQYF.

This clonotype has a count of ten or more. The chain has TRBV12-3 or TRBV12-4 and TRBJ2-5, with D possibly being TRBD1 (5 bases). This CDR3 has 14 amino acids. The V end lost 3 bases, the J end lost 1 base, and 9 bases lay between the germline ends. The CDR3 reads CASSFPDIQETQYF. The DNA of the CDR3 is TGTGCCAGCAGTTTCCCGGACATCCAAGAGACCCAGTACTTC.

This clonotype has ten or more counts. This chain joins TRBV29-1 and TRBJ2-7; no firm D call. Trimming shortened V by 0 bases and J by 1 base, and 7 bases separated the two germline ends. Germline V lookup: CDR1 SQVTM, CDR2 ANQGSEA. The CDR3 loop spans 13 amino acids. This CDR3 reads CSVEDHTSYEQYF. In DNA form, the CDR3 reads TGCAGCGTTGAAGATCATACTTCCTACGAGCAGTACTTC.

This clonotype was detected ten times or more. V gene TRBV24-1 combines with J gene TRBJ1-2; D possibly corresponds to TRBD1 (6 bases). The CDR3 loop spans 14 amino acids. V was trimmed by 3 bases and J by 4 bases, leaving 11 bases between them. Germline CDR1 and CDR2: KGHDR and SFDVKD. Here the CDR3 reads CATSDPQGFYGYTF. In nucleotides, the CDR3 is TGTGCCACCAGTGATCCACAGGGATTCTATGGCTACACCTTC.

The sample holds many counts of this clonotype. The chain links TRBV7-3 to TRBJ2-1, with D hard to call. This CDR3 spans 13 amino acids. Germline CDR1 SGHTA, CDR2 FQGTGA. V was pared by 4 bases and J by 2 bases, with 6 bases between. The CDR3 region is CASSSLTYNEQFF. CDR3 nucleotide sequence: TGTGCCAGCAGCTCCCTCACCTACAATGAGCAGTTCTTC.

Ten or more counts support this clonotype. The chain couples TRBV9 to TRBJ2-5, with 9 bases aligning to TRBD2. V shed 0 bases, J shed 4 bases, and the junction held 4 bases outside the gene matches. This CDR3 region has 15 residues. Germline assignment: CDR1 SGDLS and CDR2 YYNGEE. The CDR3 DNA sequence: TGTGCCAGCAGCGTAGTTCCAGCGGGGGGAGAGACCCAGTACTTC. Its translation: CASSVVPAGGETQYF.

This rearrangement joins TRBV4-1 to TRBJ1-2; TRBD1 aligns across 7 bases. Germline CDR1 MGHRA, CDR2 YSYEKL. V lost 1 base, J lost 4 bases, and 6 bases stayed unmatched. This CDR3 is 15 amino acids long. CDR3 region: CASSQVWGQIYGYTF. The DNA for the CDR3 is TGCGCCAGCAGCCAAGTCTGGGGACAGATCTATGGCTACACCTTC.

This clonotype was observed many times. This chain links TRBV11-1 with TRBJ2-7; 11 positions agree with TRBD2. CDR1 and CDR2 (germline): SGHAT, FQDESV (reference sequence). The CDR3 has 19 amino acids. Trimming took 4 bases from V and 0 from J; bases not matched to a gene: 14. The CDR3 DNA is TGTGCCAGCAGCTCATCGGTGCTAGCGGGAGGAACAAGCTCCTACGAGCAGTACTTC. This sequence encodes CASSSSVLAGGTSSYEQYF.

This clonotype was observed many times. The chain joins TRBV28 to TRBJ1-5; 7 bases map to TRBD1. CDR3 length equals 14 residues. Germline CDR1 MDHEN, CDR2 SYDVKM. V was pared by 7 bases and J by 6 bases, with 9 bases of the junction left unmatched. The CDR3 is CASIFPGGGQPQHF. CDR3 nucleotides: TGTGCCAGCATCTTTCCAGGGGGGGGTCAGCCCCAGCATTTT. The entire variable domain, with the rest obtained from reference TRBV28 and TRBJ1-5, is as follows: DVKVTQSSRYLVKRTGEKVFLECVQDMDHENMFWYRQDPGLGLRLIYFSYDVKMKEKGDIPEGYSVSREKKERFSLILESASTNQTSMYLCASIFPGGGQPQHFGDGTRLSIL.

This clonotype has only a few counts. V is TRBV12-5 and J is TRBJ2-2, with 9 bases that match TRBD2. CDR1 LGHNT and CDR2 FRNRAP come from the germline V gene. Trimming took 1 base from V and 3 from J; bases not matched to a gene: 0. This CDR3 is 15 amino acids long. For the CDR3, the DNA is TGTGCTAGTGGTTTGGGACTAGCGGACACCGGGGAGCTGTTTTTT. This codes for CASGLGLADTGELFF.

This clonotype has at least ten counts. This rearrangement joins TRBV14 to TRBJ1-2; no clear D gene. Germline values: CDR1 SGHDN, CDR2 FVKESK. V lost 0 bases and J 1 base, leaving 9 bases between the germline ends. The CDR3 is 15 amino acids. CDR3 DNA: TGTGCCAGCAGCCAAGAAGGTTGGGATAACTATGGCTACACCTTC. Translating it yields CASSQEGWDNYGYTF.

To note about this clonotype: One base away lies a much larger clone, so this may be a sequencing read error. This CDR3 fails to terminate in the conserved phenylalanine or tryptophan, so it likely reflects a read error. The V call is TRBV6-5, the J call TRBJ1-1; maybe TRBD1 (6 bases). The ends were cut back, 0 bases at V and 5 bases at J, with 10 bases in the middle. The CDR3 has 14 amino acids. Germline V gene sequence: CDR1 MNHEY, CDR2 SVGAGI. The CDR3 reads CASSYSGGTTEAFY. CDR3 in DNA: TGTGCCAGCAGTTACTCAGGGGGTACAACTGAAGCTTTCTAT.

The CDR3 loop is CASSVRATLNTGELFF. CDR3 in DNA: TGCGCCAGCAGCGTCCGGGCCACTCTAAACACCGGGGAGCTGTTTTTT. The chain employs TRBV4-1 and TRBJ2-2; D unresolved. Trimming shortened V by 5 bases and J by 2 bases, and 15 bases separated the two germline ends. CDR3 length: 16 residues. Germline CDR1 and CDR2: MGHRA and YSYEKL.

The table lists this clonotype with many counts. The CDR3 nucleotides are TGTGCCAGCAGCTTAATGAGTCCAACGGGACCAAAGAGCAATCAGCCCCAGCATTTT. Protein: CASSLMSPTGPKSNQPQHF. The chain uses TRBV11-3 and TRBJ1-5; possibly TRBD1 for D (5 bases). This CDR3 spans 19 amino acids. V dropped 2 bases and J dropped 1 base, with 21 bases sitting between them. From germline, CDR1 is SGHNT and CDR2 YENEEA.

The chain couples TRBV7-2 to TRBJ2-3; 9 nucleotides match TRBD2. The CDR3 sequence is 15 residues long. After removal of 1 base from V and 4 bases from J, the junction contained 3 bases not matched to a gene. The germline V gene has CDR1 SGHTA and CDR2 FQGNSA. Here the CDR3 reads CASSLGAGGPDTQYF. CDR3 nucleotides: TGTGCCAGCAGCTTAGGGGCGGGAGGGCCAGATACGCAGTATTTT.

This clonotype was picked up many times. V gene TRBV5-1 combines with J gene TRBJ1-5; 8 bases line up with TRBD1. The germline gives CDR1 SGHRS, CDR2 YFSETQ. The CDR3 contains 17 residues. Germline trimming cut 4 bases from V and 1 base from J; bases unmatched to any gene: 10. This CDR3 is CASSPLGQGGSNQPQHF. The CDR3 bases are TGCGCCAGCAGCCCTCTCGGACAGGGCGGGAGCAATCAGCCCCAGCATTTT.

In this sample, this clonotype turned up a few times. The CDR3 DNA reads as TGTGCCAGCAGCTTAGAGGGGCACAATCAGCCCCAGCATTTT. Encoded protein: CASSLEGHNQPQHF. The rearrangement links TRBV7-2 to TRBJ1-5; TRBD1 is a possible D gene (5 bases). V was cut by 1 base and J by 3 bases, with 7 bases left in between. The CDR3 has 14 amino acids. Germline V gene sequence: CDR1 SGHTA, CDR2 FQGNSA.